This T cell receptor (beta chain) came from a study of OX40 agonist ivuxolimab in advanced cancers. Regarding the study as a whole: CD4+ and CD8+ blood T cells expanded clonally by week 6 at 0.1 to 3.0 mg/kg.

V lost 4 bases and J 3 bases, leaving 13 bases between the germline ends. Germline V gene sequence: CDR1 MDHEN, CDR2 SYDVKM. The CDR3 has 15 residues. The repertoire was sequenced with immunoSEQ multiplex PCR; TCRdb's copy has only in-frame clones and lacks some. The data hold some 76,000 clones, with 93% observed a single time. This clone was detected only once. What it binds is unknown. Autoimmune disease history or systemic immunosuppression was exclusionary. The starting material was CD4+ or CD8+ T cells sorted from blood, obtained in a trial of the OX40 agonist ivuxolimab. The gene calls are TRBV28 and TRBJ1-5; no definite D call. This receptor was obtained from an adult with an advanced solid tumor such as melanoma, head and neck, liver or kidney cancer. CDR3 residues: CASSSLDINNQPQHF. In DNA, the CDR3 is TGTGCCAGCAGTTCCCTCGACATAAACAATCAGCCCCAGCATTTT.